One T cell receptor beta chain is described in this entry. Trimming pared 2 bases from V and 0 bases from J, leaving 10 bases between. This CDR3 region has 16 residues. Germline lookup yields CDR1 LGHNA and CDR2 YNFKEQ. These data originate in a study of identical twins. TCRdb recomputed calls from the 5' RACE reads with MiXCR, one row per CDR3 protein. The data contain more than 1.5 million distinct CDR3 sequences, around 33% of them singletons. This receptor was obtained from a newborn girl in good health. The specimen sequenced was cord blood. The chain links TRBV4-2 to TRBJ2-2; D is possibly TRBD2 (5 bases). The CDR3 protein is CASSQRRGSNTGELFF. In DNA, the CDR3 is TGTGCCAGCAGCCAACGCCGGGGTTCGAACACCGGGGAGCTGTTTTTT.